The sequence of this T cell receptor (beta chain) was determined in a study of lymphopenia after photon versus proton radiotherapy. Regarding this clone: Its specificity is not known.

The assay was immunoSEQ multiplex PCR, and TCRdb's table has in-frame clones only and misses some. The profile covers over 50,000 clones, with 86% appearing a single time and roughly 2.3% taken by the ten largest. General study results and limits: After lymphocyte nadir, photon-treated repertoires showed oligoclonal expansion, especially CD8+ Temra. Relative stability marked proton patients; photon patients lost diversity and naive cells.

This clonotype originated in a man aged 35-49 years with gastric cancer. This sample comprised peripheral blood, obtained from a patient treated with photon-based radiotherapy.

CDR3 residues: CASSWTGQGDYGYTF. CDR3 DNA: TGTGCCAGCAGCTGGACGGGACAGGGGGACTATGGCTACACCTTC. This rearrangement joins TRBV11-2 to TRBJ1-2; 11 nucleotides match TRBD1. Germline assignment: CDR1 SGHAT and CDR2 FQNNGV. V lost 4 bases, J lost 3 bases, and 4 bases stayed unmatched. This CDR3 is built from 15 residues.